The next 6 T cell receptor beta chains were all read from a single sample in a study of technical replicates of blood from several donors. The table came from immunoSEQ multiplex PCR; TCRdb's copy has only in-frame clones and leaves some out. Seen here are tens of thousands of clones, about 92% observed once, and the top ten hold about 0.36%. Sequenced input: T cells isolated from PBMCs. Receptors originate from a human donor in good health.

In this sample, this clone turned up a few times. The rearrangement joins TRBV27 to TRBJ2-7, with 9 nucleotides matching TRBD2. This CDR3 comprises 13 residues. CDR1 and CDR2 from the germline V gene are MNHEY and SMNVEV (reference sequence). The ends lost 4 bases at V and 6 bases at J; junction bases unmatched: 4. The CDR3 DNA sequence: TGTGCCAGCAGTTGGCGGGAGGGCGGCGAGCAGTACTTC. It yields the protein CASSWREGGEQYF.

The chain couples TRBV4-1 to TRBJ1-5; TRBD1 might be the D (5 bases). CDR1 and CDR2 from the germline V gene are MGHRA and YSYEKL. The CDR3 is 16 residues long. The V gene lost 0 bases and the J gene lost 0 bases, with 9 bases spanning the gap. CDR3 bases: TGCGCCAGCAGCCAAGAAGGGCAGGGTAGCAATCAGCCCCAGCATTTT. Translation: CASSQEGQGSNQPQHF.

The rearrangement uses TRBV2 and TRBJ2-7, with D unclear. Germline V gives CDR1 SNHLY, CDR2 FYNNEI. This CDR3 region has 10 residues. V was clipped by 4 bases and J by 6 bases, with 4 bases between them. The CDR3 sequence: CASSVSEQYF. CDR3 DNA sequence: TGTGCCAGCAGTGTATCCGAGCAGTACTTC. Filled out from reference TRBV2 and TRBJ2-7, the complete variable domain reads EPEVTQTPSHQVTQMGQEVILRCVPISNHLYFYWYRQILGQKVEFLVSFYNNEISEKSEIFDDQFSVERPDGSNFTLKIRSTKLEDSAMYFCASSVSEQYFGPGTRLTVT.

CDR3 DNA sequence: TGTGCCAGCAGCTTGTTAGCGGGAGGTGGCCACGAGCAGTACTTC. Its protein is CASSLLAGGGHEQYF. The chain couples TRBV11-2 to TRBJ2-7; TRBD2 agrees at 10 bases. Germline CDR1 and CDR2: SGHAT and FQNNGV. The CDR3 loop spans 15 amino acids. Trimming removed 3 bases from V and 5 bases from J; junction bases left unmatched: 7.

The gene calls are TRBV9 and TRBJ1-1; no definite D call. Germline CDR1 SGDLS, CDR2 YYNGEE. The V and J ends lost 3 bases and 0 bases respectively, with 12 bases between them. This CDR3 spans 15 amino acids. The CDR3 region is CASSDPGGMNTEAFF. The DNA for the CDR3 is TGTGCCAGCAGCGACCCAGGAGGTATGAACACTGAAGCTTTCTTT.

V gene TRBV7-9 combines with J gene TRBJ2-3; 13 positions agree with TRBD2. The CDR3 runs 16 residues. Trimming took 5 bases from V and 5 from J; bases not matched to a gene: 7. The germline CDR1 and CDR2 sequences are SEHNR and FQNEAQ (reference sequence). CDR3 region: CASSTFGLAGVDTQYF. In nucleotides, the CDR3 is TGTGCCAGCAGCACATTTGGACTAGCGGGAGTAGATACGCAGTATTTT.